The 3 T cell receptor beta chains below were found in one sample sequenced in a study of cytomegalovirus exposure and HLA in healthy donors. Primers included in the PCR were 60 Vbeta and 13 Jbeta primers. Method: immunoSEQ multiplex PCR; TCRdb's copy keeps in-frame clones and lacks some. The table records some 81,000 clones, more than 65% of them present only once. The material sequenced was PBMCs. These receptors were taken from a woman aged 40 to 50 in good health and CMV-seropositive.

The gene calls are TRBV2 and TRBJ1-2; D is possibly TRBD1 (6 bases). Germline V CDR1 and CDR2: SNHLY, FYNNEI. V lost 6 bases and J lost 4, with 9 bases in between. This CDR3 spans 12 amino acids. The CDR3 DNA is TGTGCCAGCAGAATGGACAGCTATGGCTACACCTTC. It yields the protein CASRMDSYGYTF.

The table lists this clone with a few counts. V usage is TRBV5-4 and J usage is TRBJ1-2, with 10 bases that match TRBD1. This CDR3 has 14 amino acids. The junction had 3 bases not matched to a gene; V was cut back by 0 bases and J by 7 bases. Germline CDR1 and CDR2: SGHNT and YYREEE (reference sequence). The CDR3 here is CASSLAGTGVGYTF. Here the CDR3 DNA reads TGTGCCAGCAGCTTGGCGGGGACAGGGGTTGGCTACACCTTC.

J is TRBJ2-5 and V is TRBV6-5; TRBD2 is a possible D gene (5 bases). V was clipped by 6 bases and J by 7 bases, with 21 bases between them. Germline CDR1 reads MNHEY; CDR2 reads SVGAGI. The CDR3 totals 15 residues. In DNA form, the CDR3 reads TGTGCCAGCAGATCCGGTCCTAGGGAGATTGGGACCCAGTACTTC. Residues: CASRSGPREIGTQYF.